Below are 26 T cell receptor beta chains sequenced from a single sample in a study of T-cell reconstitution after alpha-beta-depleted transplantation in children. Using unique molecular identifiers, the investigators prepared the TCRbeta library. TCRdb processed the PCR reads anew with MiXCR; each CDR3 protein has one entry. The table lists around 960,000 distinct CDR3 sequences, roughly 29% of them singletons, with roughly 28% in the top ten. This specimen consisted of PBMCs, mostly from graft donor cells, obtained 360 days after TCRalphabeta/CD19-depleted stem cell transplant. Receptors originate from a boy younger than two who had a stem cell transplant for SCID, so the T cells may come from the graft donor.

This rearrangement joins TRBV20-1 to TRBJ2-7; a possible D gene is TRBD2 (6 bases). The CDR3 runs 15 residues. The V end lost 1 base, the J end lost 6 bases, and 19 bases lay between the germline ends. The germline gives CDR1 DFQATT, CDR2 SNEGSKA (reference sequence). The CDR3 sequence is CSARVQAAGPSEQYF. The CDR3 nucleotides are TGCAGTGCTAGAGTCCAAGCGGCGGGGCCGTCCGAGCAGTACTTC.

The chain is built from TRBV5-1 and TRBJ2-1; D possibly corresponds to TRBD2 (6 bases). Germline lookup yields CDR1 SGHRS and CDR2 YFSETQ. The CDR3 is made up of 15 amino acids. Between the trimmed V and J ends, which lost 6 bases and 2 bases, there was a span of 15 bases. The CDR3, as DNA: TGCGCCAGCATGCTAGCGACCAGTGCCTACAATGAGCAGTTCTTC. This gives the protein CASMLATSAYNEQFF.

The V gene is TRBV12-3 or TRBV12-4, the J gene TRBJ2-1; TRBD1 is a possible D gene (6 bases). Between the trimmed V and J ends, which lost 4 bases and 12 bases, there was a span of 25 bases. The CDR3 spans 16 residues. CDR3 in amino acids: CASSSSDRGQSKGQFF. In DNA form, the CDR3 reads TGTGCCAGCAGTTCCTCTGACCGGGGACAATCCAAGGGGCAGTTCTTC.

The chain uses TRBV9 and TRBJ2-3; 8 bases are a match to TRBD2. In germline, CDR1 is SGDLS, CDR2 YYNGEE. Losses at the gene ends were 0 bases for V and 4 bases for J; bases not matched to a gene: 7. The CDR3 has 16 residues. The DNA of the CDR3 is TGTGCCAGCAGCGTAGGACCAGCGGGGGTCCCAGATACGCAGTATTTT. It translates to CASSVGPAGVPDTQYF.

The rearrangement joins TRBV7-9 to TRBJ2-1; the D is unclear. From germline, CDR1 is SEHNR and CDR2 FQNEAQ (reference sequence). Trimming removed 4 bases at V and 4 bases at J, with 11 bases between. This CDR3 region has 14 residues. In DNA form, the CDR3 reads TGTGCCAGCAGCTCTCAAGGCGTGTACAATGAGCAGTTCTTC. Its protein product is CASSSQGVYNEQFF.

The gene calls are TRBV20-1 and TRBJ1-1; D possibly corresponds to TRBD1 (5 bases). The germline V gene encodes CDR1 DFQATT and CDR2 SNEGSKA (reference sequence). The length of the CDR3 is 13 residues. The V gene lost 6 bases and the J gene lost 2 bases, with 13 bases spanning the gap. The CDR3 sequence: CSANSGRNTEAFF. The DNA of the CDR3 is TGCAGTGCGAATTCAGGGCGCAACACTGAAGCTTTCTTT.

The V and J genes are TRBV11-2 and TRBJ2-5, with TRBD1 identical over 8 bases. The CDR3 runs 15 residues. Germline V CDR1 and CDR2: SGHAT, FQNNGV. The V and J ends lost 5 bases and 2 bases, in that order; junction bases with no gene match: 7. DNA for the CDR3: TGTGCCAGCAGCCGAGGACAGGGATGGCAAGAGACCCAGTACTTC. It yields the protein CASSRGQGWQETQYF.

This clonotype was picked up a small number of times. The V call is TRBV12-3 or TRBV12-4, the J call TRBJ2-2; 7 nucleotides match TRBD1. This CDR3 is 14 amino acids long. V was pared by 5 bases and J by 7 bases, with 7 bases of the junction left unmatched. The CDR3 DNA is TGTGCCAGCAGTAAGACAGGGAGCATCGGGGAGCTGTTTTTT. This gives the protein CASSKTGSIGELFF.

This clonotype was picked up a small number of times. The gene calls are TRBV11-1 and TRBJ2-1, with D possibly matching TRBD2 (5 bases). There are 16 residues in the CDR3. Trimming shortened V by 1 base and J by 2 bases, and 12 bases separated the two germline ends. Per the germline V gene, CDR1 is SGHAT and CDR2 is FQDESV (reference sequence). Here the CDR3 reads CASSLEAALAYNEQFF. In nucleotides, the CDR3 is TGTGCCAGCAGCTTAGAAGCGGCCCTGGCCTACAATGAGCAGTTCTTC.

This clonotype was seen a handful of times. The rearrangement links TRBV12-3 or TRBV12-4 to TRBJ1-5, with TRBD1 matching 9 bases. The CDR3 runs to 15 residues. The junction had 4 bases not matched to a gene; V was cut back by 5 bases and J by 2 bases. DNA of the CDR3: TGTGCCAGCAGTCGGGACAGGGATGGCAATCAGCCCCAGCATTTT. Residues: CASSRDRDGNQPQHF.

V usage is TRBV12-3 or TRBV12-4 and J usage is TRBJ1-1; no clear D. Trimming removed 5 bases at V and 1 base at J, with 17 bases between. This CDR3 is built from 16 residues. The CDR3 sequence: CASSTAPGRENTEAFF. The CDR3, as DNA: TGTGCCAGCAGTACCGCCCCTGGCAGAGAGAACACTGAAGCTTTCTTT.

In its sample, this clonotype was seen a few times. J is TRBJ2-5 and V is TRBV20-1; D assignment may be TRBD1 or TRBD2 (5 bases each). CDR1 is DFQATT, CDR2 SNEGSKA, per germline (reference sequence). This CDR3 contains 12 residues. The ends were cut back, 6 bases at V and 2 bases at J, with 10 bases in the middle. The CDR3 sequence: CSAGATQETQYF. The CDR3 DNA is TGCAGTGCCGGGGCAACTCAAGAGACCCAGTACTTC.

This chain links TRBV28 with TRBJ2-5, with TRBD2 identical over 9 bases. The V and J ends lost 2 bases and 1 base, in that order; junction bases with no gene match: 2. CDR3 length: 15 residues. CDR1 MDHEN and CDR2 SYDVKM come from the germline V gene. The CDR3 region is CASSLRLAVQETQYF. Here the CDR3 DNA reads TGTGCCAGCAGTTTACGACTAGCGGTCCAAGAGACCCAGTACTTC.

The V gene is TRBV7-9, the J gene TRBJ2-7; D is perhaps TRBD2 (5 bases). Trimming shortened V by 5 bases and J by 8 bases, and 13 bases separated the two germline ends. This CDR3 comprises 12 residues. Germline CDR1 reads SEHNR; CDR2 reads FQNEAQ (reference sequence). CDR3 region: CASSVPTRQQYF. The CDR3 DNA follows: TGTGCCAGCAGCGTACCCACTAGGCAGCAGTACTTC.

The V and J genes are TRBV29-1 and TRBJ2-3; D is uncertain. The V gene lost 2 bases and the J gene lost 1 base, with 4 bases spanning the gap. Germline lookup yields CDR1 SQVTM and CDR2 ANQGSEA. The CDR3 consists of 12 residues. The CDR3 is CSVEQRTDTQYF. The DNA of the CDR3 is TGCAGCGTTGAACAGCGCACAGATACGCAGTATTTT.

J is TRBJ2-7 and V is TRBV5-1, with 8 bases matching TRBD1. The CDR3 covers 15 residues. The V gene end was trimmed by 1 base and the J gene end by 2 bases; junction bases not matched to a gene: 5. CDR1 is SGHRS and CDR2 is YFSETQ in the germline V gene. The CDR3 coding sequence is TGCGCCAGCAGCTTGATTGGGACAGGCGCCTACGAGCAGTACTTC. It codes for CASSLIGTGAYEQYF.

A few counts support this clonotype. V and J are TRBV12-3 or TRBV12-4 and TRBJ2-5; TRBD2 matches 8 bases. The V segment lost 6 bases and the J segment 5 bases; nucleotides outside the gene matches: 17. The CDR3 consists of 17 residues. The CDR3 bases are TGTGCCAGCAGCCCGTGGCGGGGGGCCCCCGTATGGGAGACCCAGTACTTC. This sequence encodes CASSPWRGAPVWETQYF.

In this sample, this clonotype turned up a few times. V usage is TRBV25-1 and J usage is TRBJ1-4, with D maybe TRBD1 (5 bases). The germline V and J ends were trimmed by 2 bases and 7 bases, with 8 bases remaining between them. CDR3 size: 13 residues. Germline V gene sequence: CDR1 MGHDK, CDR2 SYGVNS. The CDR3 loop is CASSEAGSEKLFF. The CDR3 bases are TGTGCCAGCAGTGAAGCAGGGAGTGAAAAACTGTTTTTT.

The chain combines TRBV4-1 with TRBJ2-7; no clear D. This CDR3 spans 16 amino acids. Germline V lookup: CDR1 MGHRA, CDR2 YSYEKL. Deletions cut 0 bases from V and 4 bases from J, with 16 bases between. CDR3 nucleotides: TGCGCCAGCAGCCAAGATTTGGCCAGTGGCACTTACGAGCAGTACTTC. Amino acid sequence: CASSQDLASGTYEQYF.

The chain uses TRBV20-1 and TRBJ1-2; a weak D match, TRBD1 (5 bases). V was cut by 5 bases and J by 3 bases, with 19 bases left in between. Germline V gene lookup returns CDR1 DFQATT and CDR2 SNEGSKA (reference sequence). This CDR3 has 15 amino acids. CDR3 DNA: TGCAGTGCTGAGCGGCATGAAGGGGTAGACTATGGCTACACCTTC. Its translation is CSAERHEGVDYGYTF.

This clonotype was observed a few times. This chain joins TRBV10-3 and TRBJ2-1; 7 bases line up with TRBD1. The germline gives CDR1 ENHRY, CDR2 SYGVKD. V lost 8 bases, J lost 4 bases, and 5 bases stayed unmatched. This CDR3 contains 13 residues. The CDR3 DNA follows: TGTGCCATCGCCGGGACAGCGTACAATGAGCAGTTCTTC. Translation: CAIAGTAYNEQFF.

The chain recombines TRBV6-1 with TRBJ1-6, with TRBD1 identical over 7 bases. Germline CDR1 and CDR2: MNHNS and SASEGT. CDR3 length equals 15 residues. The V and J ends lost 7 bases and 8 bases, in that order; junction bases with no gene match: 11. CDR3 sequence reads: CASTGDSGLYSPLHF. The CDR3 DNA reads as TGTGCCAGCACAGGGGACAGCGGCTTATATTCACCCCTCCACTTT.

This rearrangement joins TRBV6-4 to TRBJ2-5; 9 bases map to TRBD1. This CDR3 has 14 amino acids. V was pared by 6 bases and J by 5 bases, with 7 bases of the junction left unmatched. Germline CDR1 MRHNA, CDR2 SNTAGT. CDR3 DNA sequence: TGTGCCAGCAGCCGGACAGGGGACCGTGAGACCCAGTACTTC. Its translation is CASSRTGDRETQYF.

This clonotype was seen more than once but under ten times. J is TRBJ2-1 and V is TRBV2; D is unclear. The CDR3 is made up of 17 amino acids. Germline V gene sequence: CDR1 SNHLY, CDR2 FYNNEI. With 4 bases removed from V and 5 bases from J, the gap between germline ends came to 21 bases. This CDR3 reads CASSVQWPVGYDNEQFF. The DNA for the CDR3 is TGTGCCAGCAGTGTTCAGTGGCCTGTCGGTTATGACAATGAGCAGTTCTTC.

This CDR3 reads CASSSFVSNEQFF. The CDR3 coding sequence is TGTGCCAGCAGCTCCTTTGTCAGCAATGAGCAGTTCTTC. The gene calls are TRBV7-2 and TRBJ2-1, with no clear D. Germline loops: CDR1 SGHTA, CDR2 FQGNSA. The CDR3 consists of 13 residues. Trimming removed 4 bases from V and 6 bases from J, with 10 bases in between.

The V call is TRBV4-1, the J call TRBJ2-7; D not resolved. The germline gives CDR1 MGHRA, CDR2 YSYEKL. Trimming took 3 bases from V and 6 from J, leaving 9 bases between them. CDR3 length equals 12 residues. CDR3 amino acids: CASSHHGLEQYF. The CDR3 DNA follows: TGCGCCAGCAGCCATCATGGTCTCGAGCAGTACTTC.